These 5 T cell receptor beta chains were sequenced from one sample in a study of identifying expanded T cells in peripheral blood. Data came from immunoSEQ multiplex PCR; TCRdb stores just in-frame clones and leaves some out. Of about 110,000 clones in the sample, 85% to 90% are singletons; the top ten hold roughly 15%. Sequenced material: blood. The receptors were gathered from a person aged 18 to 75 in good health.

This clone was recorded only once. CDR3 protein: CASSTRTGGETQYF. In DNA form, the CDR3 reads TGTGCCAGCAGCACCCGGACAGGGGGAGAGACCCAGTACTTC. J is TRBJ2-5 and V is TRBV9; TRBD1 matches at 10 bases. Germline V gene lookup returns CDR1 SGDLS and CDR2 YYNGEE. The V and J ends lost 4 bases and 4 bases, in that order; junction bases with no gene match: 4. This CDR3 is built from 14 residues.

This chain uses TRBV12-5 with TRBJ2-3; no firm D call. The CDR3 is made up of 12 amino acids. CDR1 and CDR2 (germline): LGHNT, FRNRAP. V was cut by 5 bases and J by 2 bases, with 5 bases left in between. The CDR3 region is CASGAATDTQYF. The CDR3 DNA is TGTGCTAGTGGTGCCGCCACAGATACGCAGTATTTT.

J is TRBJ2-2 and V is TRBV4-1; weak D call: TRBD1 (5 bases). The V gene lost 1 base and the J gene lost 5 bases, with 8 bases spanning the gap. The germline gives CDR1 MGHRA, CDR2 YSYEKL. The CDR3 sequence is 14 residues long. CDR3: CASSQAGNTGELFF. CDR3 DNA: TGCGCCAGCAGCCAAGCAGGGAATACCGGGGAGCTGTTTTTT.

The chain is built from TRBV4-3 and TRBJ2-2, with D possibly TRBD2 on 5 matching bases. In germline, CDR1 is LGHNA, CDR2 YSLEER. This CDR3 has 14 residues. V was shortened by 1 base and J by 13 bases, with 16 bases between the two germline ends. The CDR3 reads CASSQVIGGLALFF. The CDR3 nucleotides read TGCGCCAGCAGCCAAGTGATAGGCGGGCTCGCGCTGTTTTTT.

The chain links TRBV19 to TRBJ2-5, with 7 nucleotides matching TRBD2. There are 15 residues in the CDR3. After removal of 5 bases from V and 1 base from J, the junction contained 7 bases not matched to a gene. Germline assignment: CDR1 LNHDA and CDR2 SQIVND (reference sequence). The CDR3 reads CASSGRGWAQETQYF. The CDR3 DNA reads as TGTGCCAGTAGTGGGAGGGGATGGGCCCAAGAGACCCAGTACTTC.